A single sample is the source of the 20 T cell receptor beta chains below, sequenced in a study of CD8+ T cells in alopecia areata. Extraction and reverse transcription of RNA yielded cDNA as the sequencing template. Using immunoSEQ multiplex PCR, the repertoire was profiled, and TCRdb retains in-frame clones only, with some absent. This table has around 250,000 clones, roughly two thirds appearing once. Sequencing was performed on CD4+ T cells sorted from blood, taken at week 0. All receptors come from a human donor with alopecia areata.

V gene TRBV29-1 combines with J gene TRBJ2-4, with 7 bases aligning to TRBD2. After removal of 5 bases from V and 6 bases from J, the junction contained 13 bases not matched to a gene. The CDR3 runs to 15 residues. Germline CDR1 SQVTM, CDR2 ANQGSEA. DNA for the CDR3: TGCAGCGTTAGGGAGGGGATGGGCCTCGGAAACATTCAGTACTTC. Translated, it gives CSVREGMGLGNIQYF.

V usage is TRBV29-1 and J usage is TRBJ1-1, with D possibly TRBD1 on 6 matching bases. V gave up 7 bases and J gave up 1 base, with 13 bases separating them. The CDR3 totals 13 residues. The germline CDR1 and CDR2 sequences are SQVTM and ANQGSEA. CDR3 nucleotides: TGCAGCGCCGACCGGACAGAGAACACTGAAGCTTTCTTT. This translates into CSADRTENTEAFF.

V and J are TRBV29-1 and TRBJ2-5; 11 nucleotides align to TRBD1. The V gene's germline CDR1 is SQVTM and CDR2 ANQGSEA. CDR3 length: 13 residues. V shed 3 bases, J shed 5 bases, and the junction held 2 bases outside the gene matches. Here the CDR3 DNA reads TGCAGCGTTGAGGGACAGGGGGACGAGACCCAGTACTTC. Its protein is CSVEGQGDETQYF.

This chain connects TRBV5-1 to TRBJ2-5; D tentatively reads TRBD1 or TRBD2 (5 bases each). V was clipped by 4 bases and J by 1 base, with 11 bases between them. The CDR3 covers 14 residues. Germline CDR1 reads SGHRS; CDR2 reads YFSETQ. The CDR3 loop reads CASSGWGTQETQYF. CDR3 nucleotides: TGCGCCAGCAGCGGTTGGGGGACCCAAGAGACCCAGTACTTC.

This clone turned up a few times. The CDR3 region has the DNA TGCAGCGTTGAGGGTGACGGCACAGATACGCAGTATTTT. Protein sequence: CSVEGDGTDTQYF. This chain connects TRBV29-1 to TRBJ2-3; D gene ambiguous. The germline V and J ends were trimmed by 3 bases and 1 base, with 8 bases remaining between them. Germline V gene lookup returns CDR1 SQVTM and CDR2 ANQGSEA. This CDR3 contains 13 residues.

This chain connects TRBV15 to TRBJ2-1, with TRBD2 identical over 12 bases. V shed 1 base and J 15 bases; nucleotides not matched to a gene: 10. Germline V lookup: CDR1 LNHNV, CDR2 YYDKDF (reference sequence). There are 15 residues in the CDR3. The CDR3, as DNA: TGTGCCACCAGCAGAGGGGGACTAGCGGGCAAAAGCGGGTTCTTC. It specifies CATSRGGLAGKSGFF.

J is TRBJ1-5 and V is TRBV5-1, with 8 bases that match TRBD1. Germline CDR1 reads SGHRS; CDR2 reads YFSETQ. This CDR3 is built from 16 residues. V trimming: 0 bases; J trimming: 4 bases; junction bases outside the gene matches: 6. The DNA for the CDR3 is TGCGCCAGCAGCTTGGGCACGGACAGGGTAAATCAGCCCCAGCATTTT. Amino acids: CASSLGTDRVNQPQHF.

The chain combines TRBV10-3 with TRBJ1-2; no definite D call. CDR3 length: 13 amino acids. The germline V gene encodes CDR1 ENHRY and CDR2 SYGVKD. The ends were cut back, 7 bases at V and 0 bases at J, with 9 bases in the middle. The CDR3 region is CAINTGANYGYTF. The CDR3 coding sequence is TGTGCCATCAATACGGGAGCTAACTATGGCTACACCTTC.

V gene TRBV29-1 combines with J gene TRBJ2-1; D may be TRBD2 (6 bases). The germline V and J ends were trimmed by 3 bases and 4 bases, with 13 bases remaining between them. The germline V gene encodes CDR1 SQVTM and CDR2 ANQGSEA. This CDR3 spans 14 amino acids. The CDR3 here is CSVEGQDYYNEQFF. The CDR3 region has the DNA TGCAGCGTTGAGGGGCAGGACTATTACAATGAGCAGTTCTTC.

The rearrangement uses TRBV29-1 and TRBJ2-3; 9 bases are shared with TRBD2. The CDR3 totals 14 residues. Germline V gene data show CDR1 as SQVTM and CDR2 as ANQGSEA. The ends lost 6 bases at V and 2 bases at J; junction bases unmatched: 6. The CDR3 DNA is TGCAGCGTGGGGACTAGCAGCCTCACAGATACGCAGTATTTT. Translated: CSVGTSSLTDTQYF.

This clone was counted many times. J is TRBJ2-5 and V is TRBV14, with TRBD1 as a possible D gene (5 bases). The CDR3 loop spans 14 amino acids. Deletions cut 2 bases from V and 2 bases from J, with 9 bases between. In germline, CDR1 is SGHDN, CDR2 FVKESK. In DNA, the CDR3 is TGTGCCAGCAGCCAACAGGGTTGGCAAGAGACCCAGTACTTC. Protein: CASSQQGWQETQYF.

In this sample, this clone turned up a few times. The chain is built from TRBV15 and TRBJ1-2, with TRBD1 as a possible D gene (6 bases). The CDR3 consists of 12 residues. Germline loops: CDR1 LNHNV, CDR2 YYDKDF (reference sequence). The V end lost 9 bases, the J end lost 3 bases, and 11 bases lay between the germline ends. CDR3 nucleotide sequence: TGTGCCACAAGAGCAGGGGACTATGGCTACACCTTC. This sequence encodes CATRAGDYGYTF.

Points on this clone: Additional DNA sequences in this sample encode the identical CDR3. The rearrangement uses TRBV18 and TRBJ2-7; D is ambiguous. The V gene's germline CDR1 is KGHSH and CDR2 LQKENI. The CDR3 consists of 11 residues. Trimming took 4 bases from V and 3 from J, leaving 4 bases between them. The CDR3 DNA reads TGTGCCAGCTCACGGGACTACGAGCAGTACTTC. This encodes CASSRDYEQYF.

The genes are TRBV30 and TRBJ1-4; 8 bases match TRBD1. V lost 5 bases to trimming and J lost 3 bases; unmatched junction nucleotides: 2. Per the germline V gene, CDR1 is GTSNPN and CDR2 is SVGIG (reference sequence). The CDR3 has 13 amino acids. As DNA, the CDR3 is TGTGCCTGGGGGACAGGAGCTAATGAAAAACTGTTTTTT. The encoded protein is CAWGTGANEKLFF.

The chain carries TRBV6-5 and TRBJ1-6; D is uncertain. The germline V and J ends were trimmed by 2 bases and 8 bases, with 4 bases remaining between them. There are 12 residues in the CDR3. Germline V lookup: CDR1 MNHEY, CDR2 SVGAGI. In nucleotides, the CDR3 is TGTGCCAGCAGTTACAGGGATTCACCCCTCCACTTT. As protein: CASSYRDSPLHF.

The J gene is TRBJ2-5, the V gene TRBV7-8, with 8 positions matching TRBD1. This CDR3 spans 14 amino acids. Germline trimming cut 3 bases from V and 4 bases from J; bases unmatched to any gene: 4. The germline gives CDR1 SGHVS, CDR2 FQNEAQ. CDR3 loop: CASSFGQGAETQYF. CDR3 DNA: TGTGCCAGCAGCTTTGGACAGGGCGCAGAGACCCAGTACTTC.

This rearrangement joins TRBV7-2 to TRBJ1-1; TRBD1 matches 9 bases. Germline CDR1 SGHTA, CDR2 FQGNSA. There are 13 residues in the CDR3. With V trimmed by 5 bases and J by 6 bases, 4 bases remained unmatched. This chain's CDR3 is CASSLRDRAEAFF. CDR3 DNA: TGTGCCAGCAGCCTCCGGGACAGGGCTGAAGCTTTCTTT.

This chain uses TRBV7-3 with TRBJ2-1, with D uncertain. The length of the CDR3 is 14 residues. CDR1 is SGHTA and CDR2 is FQGTGA in the germline V gene. V gave up 5 bases and J gave up 3 bases, with 11 bases separating them. This CDR3 reads CASSPDPFYNEQFF. The DNA of the CDR3 is TGTGCCAGCAGCCCAGACCCCTTCTACAATGAGCAGTTCTTC.

The chain links TRBV30 to TRBJ2-7, with TRBD1 matching 7 bases. Trimming took 0 bases from V and 2 from J; bases not matched to a gene: 7. The germline gives CDR1 GTSNPN, CDR2 SVGIG (reference sequence). This CDR3 is 15 amino acids long. As DNA, the CDR3 is TGTGCCTGGAGTGTAAGGGACAGCCTTACCTACGAGCAGTACTTC. Translated: CAWSVRDSLTYEQYF.

The chain employs TRBV7-9 and TRBJ2-6; possibly TRBD1 for D (5 bases). CDR3 length: 17 amino acids. Germline V gives CDR1 SEHNR, CDR2 FQNEAQ (reference sequence). V was clipped by 0 bases and J by 0 bases, with 9 bases between them. The CDR3 loop reads CASSLALGHSGANVLTF. In DNA, the CDR3 is TGTGCCAGCAGCTTAGCCCTCGGACACTCTGGGGCCAACGTCCTGACTTTC.